This T cell receptor (beta chain) was obtained from a study of technical replicates of blood from a few donors. Sequenced by immunoSEQ multiplex PCR; TCRdb stores in-frame clones only, minus some. This sample has approximately 75,000 clones; approximately 97% occur once, and the top ten carry around 0.2%. The V gene's germline CDR1 is SNHLY and CDR2 FYNNEI. This CDR3 has 16 amino acids. J was trimmed by 6 bases and V by 9 bases; bases with no gene match: 16. The V call is TRBV2, the J call TRBJ2-3, with 9 bases identical to TRBD1. Sequencing was carried out using T cells isolated from PBMCs. This receptor was identified in a human donor in good health. CDR3 residues: CASQKDDRGWSDTQYF. CDR3 in DNA: TGTGCCAGTCAAAAGGATGACAGGGGGTGGTCGGATACGCAGTATTTT.